Each of the 13 T cell receptor beta chains below was sequenced from the same sample in a study of blood T cell repertoires in COVID-19. TCRdb keeps only in-frame clones here, not all; method: immunoSEQ multiplex PCR. This table holds 150,000 to 200,000 clones, more than 75% found once. Sequenced sample: peripheral blood. The source of these receptors is a man in his sixties with active or convalescent COVID-19.

The chain uses TRBV5-1 and TRBJ1-6, with no clear D. V lost 4 bases and J lost 9, with 17 bases in between. The length of the CDR3 is 15 residues. In germline, CDR1 is SGHRS, CDR2 YFSETQ. CDR3 protein: CASSPVGEVASPLHF. CDR3 bases: TGCGCCAGCAGCCCCGTCGGGGAGGTAGCTTCACCCCTCCACTTT.

The chain couples TRBV27 to TRBJ1-5, with D uncertain. Deletions cut 6 bases from V and 4 bases from J, with 7 bases between. CDR3 length: 12 amino acids. Germline CDR1 is MNHEY and CDR2 is SMNVEV (reference sequence). The CDR3 is CASRAWNQPQHF. The DNA of the CDR3 is TGTGCCAGCAGGGCCTGGAATCAGCCCCAGCATTTT.

CDR3 coding DNA: TGTGCCAGCAGCGATCGGCCGGGACTGCCTTATGGCTACACCTTC. This sequence encodes CASSDRPGLPYGYTF. This chain uses TRBV21-1 with TRBJ1-2. TRBV21-1 is tagged as a pseudogene. This CDR3 has 15 amino acids.

This rearrangement joins TRBV2 to TRBJ2-5, with 8 bases matching TRBD2. The CDR3 spans 15 residues. Per germline, CDR1 SNHLY and CDR2 FYNNEI. V was clipped by 7 bases and J by 3 bases; unmatched bases: 10. Here the CDR3 reads CASTLQGLAKETQYF. DNA of the CDR3: TGTGCCAGCACCCTACAAGGACTAGCTAAAGAGACCCAGTACTTC.

This chain joins TRBV5-1 and TRBJ2-2; 10 nucleotides agree with TRBD2. This CDR3 has 16 residues. V shed 2 bases, J shed 1 base, and the junction held 2 bases outside the gene matches. Germline lookup yields CDR1 SGHRS and CDR2 YFSETQ. CDR3 sequence (DNA): TGCGCCAGCAGCTTATCTAGCGGGGGGAACACCGGGGAGCTGTTTTTT. Its protein is CASSLSSGGNTGELFF.

The rearrangement uses TRBV2 and TRBJ2-7; TRBD2 matches at 12 bases. The CDR3 extends over 14 amino acids. Germline CDR1 is SNHLY and CDR2 is FYNNEI. V trimming: 5 bases; J trimming: 7 bases; junction bases outside the gene matches: 6. DNA of the CDR3: TGTGCCAGCAGTCGTGGACTAGCGGGGCTTGAGCAGTACTTC. Residues: CASSRGLAGLEQYF.

This chain joins TRBV24-1 and TRBJ2-3, with 13 bases that match TRBD2. Trimming removed 4 bases from V and 6 bases from J; junction bases left unmatched: 9. The CDR3 runs to 17 residues. Germline-derived CDR1 and CDR2 are KGHDR and SFDVKD. The CDR3 DNA follows: TGTGCCACCAGTGACCCCGGGACTAGCGGGATAGAGGATACGCAGTATTTT. It specifies CATSDPGTSGIEDTQYF.

This chain joins TRBV12-3 or TRBV12-4 and TRBJ1-5; tentatively, D is TRBD1 (5 bases). Trimming removed 3 bases at V and 6 bases at J, with 9 bases between. The CDR3 spans 13 residues. CDR3 sequence reads: CASSLGEGQPQHF. For the CDR3, the DNA is TGTGCCAGCAGTTTGGGGGAGGGTCAGCCCCAGCATTTT.

The V and J genes are TRBV10-1 and TRBJ2-3; D gene ambiguous. The germline V gene encodes CDR1 WNHNN and CDR2 SYGVQD (reference sequence). The CDR3 sequence is 14 residues long. V was trimmed by 5 bases and J by 2 bases, leaving 11 bases between them. The CDR3 protein is CASSHEVFTDTQYF. The CDR3 bases are TGCGCCAGCAGTCATGAGGTCTTCACAGATACGCAGTATTTT.

CDR3 in amino acids: CASSRTGDNTEAFF. The CDR3 DNA follows: TGTGCCAGCAGTAGAACAGGGGACAACACTGAAGCTTTCTTT. The rearrangement links TRBV11-2 to TRBJ1-1; 7 positions agree with TRBD1. Per the germline V gene, CDR1 is SGHAT and CDR2 is FQNNGV. The CDR3 contains 14 residues. V shed 6 bases and J 2 bases; nucleotides not matched to a gene: 6.

This clone has just a few counts. The chain couples TRBV5-5 to TRBJ1-2; possible D gene TRBD1, 5 bases. CDR3 length equals 14 residues. The germline V and J ends were trimmed by 5 bases and 2 bases, with 13 bases remaining between them. Per the germline V gene, CDR1 is SGHKS and CDR2 is YYEKEE (reference sequence). The CDR3 DNA follows: TGTGCCAGCAGTTCTGCCCGACAGAACTATGGCTACACCTTC. This gives the protein CASSSARQNYGYTF.

This clone was seen a few times. This chain joins TRBV7-9 and TRBJ1-2; D may be TRBD1 (5 bases). The CDR3 is 15 residues long. V shed 3 bases and J shed 1 base, with 12 bases lying between them. Germline V gene data show CDR1 as SEHNR and CDR2 as FQNEAQ (reference sequence). Written as DNA, the CDR3 is TGTGCCAGCAGCTTCCTACAGGTAGATAACTATGGCTACACCTTC. Amino acid sequence: CASSFLQVDNYGYTF.

This chain joins TRBV29-1 and TRBJ1-2; D uncertain. V dropped 6 bases and J dropped 4 bases, with 15 bases sitting between them. The CDR3 has 13 residues. Germline V gene sequence: CDR1 SQVTM, CDR2 ANQGSEA. CDR3 sequence reads: CSVHNTPSYGYTF. In DNA form, the CDR3 reads TGCAGCGTACACAATACCCCTAGCTATGGCTACACCTTC. The variable domain in full, completed from reference TRBV29-1 and TRBJ1-2, reads SAVISQKPSRDICQRGTSLTIQCQVDSQVTMMFWYRQQPGQSLTLIATANQGSEATYESGFVIDKFPISRPNLTFSTLTVSNMSPEDSSIYLCSVHNTPSYGYTFGSGTRLTVV.